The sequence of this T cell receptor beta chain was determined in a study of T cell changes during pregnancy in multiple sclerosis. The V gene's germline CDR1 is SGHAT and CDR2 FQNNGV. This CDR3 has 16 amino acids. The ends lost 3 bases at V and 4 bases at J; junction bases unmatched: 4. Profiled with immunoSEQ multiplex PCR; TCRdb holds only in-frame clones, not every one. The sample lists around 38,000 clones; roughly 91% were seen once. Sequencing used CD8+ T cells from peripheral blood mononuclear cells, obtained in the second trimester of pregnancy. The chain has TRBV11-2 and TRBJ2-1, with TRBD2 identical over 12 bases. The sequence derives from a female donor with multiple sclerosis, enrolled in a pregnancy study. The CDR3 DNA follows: TGTGCCAGCAGCTTCGAAGGACTAGCGGGGTACAATGAGCAGTTCTTC. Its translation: CASSFEGLAGYNEQFF.